The present T cell receptor beta chain was sequenced within a study of T cell responses to AZD1222 COVID-19 vaccine (dated by TCRdb to the early 2020s). Background for the entire study: A total of 233 trial participants underwent TCR sequencing, of whom about 200 received two doses of AZD1222 and some 26 received two doses of the MenACWY control vaccine. Trial participants were enrolled into age subgroups of 18-55, 56-69 and 70-plus years, which contained approximately 150, 28 and 58 TCR-sequenced participants, respectively.

According to the study, the label for this sample's time point signals: about 28 days (+/-7) after the second vaccine dose. AZD1222 recipients whose second dose came at about 4 weeks and those whose second dose came at about 12 weeks were combined into one group, since spike-specific TCR depth and breadth did not differ between the two schedules. Samples from vaccinated people were obtained from the UK trials COV001 and COV002, which included a single-blind randomized controlled phase 2/3 trial of AZD1222 (ChAdOx1 nCoV-19) in healthy adults. For TCRbeta chain sequencing, PBMC samples from trial participants were taken at day 0 and at day 28 after the second dose. About this clone itself: Its antigen specificity is not known. Per-base qualities were not stored, and no clone one base away is much larger.

Findings and caveats that apply to the study as a whole: CD4 TCRs associated with the vaccine covered the entire spike protein, and the dominant responses were in regions 160-218 and 743-854. Conclusions about previously exposed vaccinees are limited, since just a handful of AZD1222 recipients were seropositive for SARS-CoV-2 at baseline. Because no day 14 peak-response samples were available, repertoires were characterized only after the peak T cell response. Spike-specific TCR breadth and depth rose significantly after two AZD1222 doses compared with day 0 and with MenACWY recipients. Participants were mostly white British, with more females than males. The authors suggested clonal diversity may have been underestimated. Nearly half of unique spike-specific TCRs reportedly recognized epitopes outside regions mutated in the B.1.351 and B.1.1.7 variants. In the small 56-69-year group, the increase in depth fell short of significance, most likely because of low power.

From cysteine to phenylalanine, the CDR3 is 14 amino acids long. Solely the CDR3 DNA is kept, with 42 bases framed from the first base. V has 2 bases trimmed and J has 6 bases trimmed; junction bases matching no gene number 6. Based on the germline V gene (reference sequence), the CDR1 and CDR2 sequences are SEHNR and FQNEAQ. The CDR3 regions of human TCRbeta chains were subjected to immunosequencing. The study's own analysis went as follows. Repertoire TCRs were matched against a reference library of SARS-CoV-2-specific TCRs generated with the MIRA antigen-specificity platform. Breadth meant the fraction of unique TCRs that were SARS-CoV-2-associated, whereas depth meant the fraction of total T cells that were SARS-CoV-2-associated. Using the MIRA data, each spike-specific TCR was mapped to the spike region that the TCR reacts to and placed in a CD4 or CD8 class. Log10-transformed breadth and depth values were compared by one-way ANOVA with Sidak's multiple comparisons tests. TCRdb took over this immuneACCESS table, retaining in-frame rearrangements with V and J assigned. Such tables are incomplete; in checked studies, under half of the missing clones stem from an unresolved V gene, and the remainder is unexplained. V and J calls plus clone size are reproduced from that table; the DNA served to infer D and trimming. The sample table contains about 140,000 clones; only one count was recorded for approximately 91% of them. The ten largest clones represent 1.9% of the sample.

The sequencing used peripheral blood, collected 28 days after the second AZD1222 dose. The V and J segments used are TRBV7-9 and TRBJ1-2; 7 bases in between match TRBD1. The clonotype was recovered from an adult who received the AZD1222 COVID-19 vaccine. The CDR3 is CASSLRATGDGYTF. Here is the DNA: TGTGCCAGCAGCTTAAGGGCCACAGGGGATGGCTACACCTTC.